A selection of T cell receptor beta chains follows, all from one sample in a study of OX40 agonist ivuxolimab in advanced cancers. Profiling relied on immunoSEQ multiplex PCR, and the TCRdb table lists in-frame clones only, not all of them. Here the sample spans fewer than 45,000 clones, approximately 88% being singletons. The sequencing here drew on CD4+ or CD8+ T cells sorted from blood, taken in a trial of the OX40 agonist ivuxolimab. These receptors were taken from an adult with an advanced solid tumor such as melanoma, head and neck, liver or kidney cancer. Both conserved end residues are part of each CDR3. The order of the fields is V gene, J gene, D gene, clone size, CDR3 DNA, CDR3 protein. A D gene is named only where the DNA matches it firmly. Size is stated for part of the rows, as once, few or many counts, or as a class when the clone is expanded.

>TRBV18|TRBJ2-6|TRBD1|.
TGTGCCAGCTCACGAGGGGGCGCAGGTGGGGCCAACGTCCTGACTTTC
CASSRGGAGGANVLTF
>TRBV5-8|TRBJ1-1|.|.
TGTGCCAGCAGCTGGGGGGCTGCCAGGATTATAATGAACACTGAAGCTTTCTTT
CASSWGAARIIMNTEAFF
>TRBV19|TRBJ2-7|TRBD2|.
TGTGCCAGTAGTCCTAGGCGGGGAGGGAGCTCCTACGAGCAGTACTTC
CASSPRRGGSSYEQYF
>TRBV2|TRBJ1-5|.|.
TGTGCCAGCAACCGACAGGTTAGCAATCAGCCCCAGCATTTT
CASNRQVSNQPQHF
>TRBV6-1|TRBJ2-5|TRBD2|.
TGTGCCAGCAGTACAAGCGGGGCGGCTGAGACCCAGTACTTC
CASSTSGAAETQYF
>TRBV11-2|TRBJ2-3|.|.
TGTGCCAGCAGCCCGGTAGGGGGGCCCACAGATACGCAGTATTTT
CASSPVGGPTDTQYF
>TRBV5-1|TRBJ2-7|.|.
TGCGCCAGCAGCGTCGGCGGGACGGCCCGCGAGCAGTACTTC
CASSVGGTAREQYF
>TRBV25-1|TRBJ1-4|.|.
TGTGCCAGCAGTGAGGGGGGGACCGCCGAAAAACTGTTTTTT
CASSEGGTAEKLFF
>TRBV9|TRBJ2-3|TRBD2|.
TGTGCCAGCAGCGTAGTCCGGGGGGGTCCCACAGATACGCAGTATTTT
CASSVVRGGPTDTQYF
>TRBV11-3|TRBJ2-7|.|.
TGTGCCCAGAGTTTACGGCTACACTGGATCTACGAGCAGTACTTC
CAQSLRLHWIYEQYF
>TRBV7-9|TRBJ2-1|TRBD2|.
TGTGCCAGCAGCCCATTAGCGGGGGGTCAAGGCAATGAGCAGTTCTTC
CASSPLAGGQGNEQFF
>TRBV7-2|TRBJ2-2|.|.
TGTGCCAGCACCCTTTCGACCGAGGCCACCGGGGAGCTGTTTTTT
CASTLSTEATGELFF
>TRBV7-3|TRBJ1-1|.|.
TGTGCCAGCAGCGCCCTGGGGGGGGGCACTGAAGCTTTCTTT
CASSALGGGTEAFF
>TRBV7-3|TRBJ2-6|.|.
TGTGCCAGCAGCCCGCAGACTACAGGCATTTCTGGGGCCAACGTCCTGACTTTC
CASSPQTTGISGANVLTF
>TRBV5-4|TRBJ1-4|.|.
TGTGCCAGCAGCTCATGGGCAACTAATGAAAAACTGTTTTTT
CASSSWATNEKLFF
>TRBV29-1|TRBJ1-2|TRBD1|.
TGCAGCGTTGAGGAGGGGGCTAGAGGCTACACCTTC
CSVEEGARGYTF
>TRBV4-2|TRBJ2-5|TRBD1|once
TGTGCCAGCAGCCTTGGACAGGGGGCGGAACAAGAGACCCAGTACTTC
CASSLGQGAEQETQYF
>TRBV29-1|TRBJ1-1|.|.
TGCAGCGCGAACTATCAGGAGAACACTGAAGCTTTCTTT
CSANYQENTEAFF
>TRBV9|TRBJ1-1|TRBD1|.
TGTGCCAGCAGCCCCTGGACAGGGAACACTGAAGCTTTCTTT
CASSPWTGNTEAFF